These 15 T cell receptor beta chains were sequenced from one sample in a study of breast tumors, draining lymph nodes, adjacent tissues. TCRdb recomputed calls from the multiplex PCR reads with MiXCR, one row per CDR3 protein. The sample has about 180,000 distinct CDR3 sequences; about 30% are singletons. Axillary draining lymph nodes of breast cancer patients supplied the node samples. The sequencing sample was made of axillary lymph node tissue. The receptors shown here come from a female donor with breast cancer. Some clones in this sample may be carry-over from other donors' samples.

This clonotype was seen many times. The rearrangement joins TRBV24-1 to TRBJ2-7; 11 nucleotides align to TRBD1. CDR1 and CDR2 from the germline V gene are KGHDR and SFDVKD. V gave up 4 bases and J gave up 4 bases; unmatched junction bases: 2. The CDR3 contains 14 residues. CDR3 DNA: TGTGCCACCAGTGAGGGACAGGGGGTATACGAGCAGTACTTC. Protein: CATSEGQGVYEQYF.

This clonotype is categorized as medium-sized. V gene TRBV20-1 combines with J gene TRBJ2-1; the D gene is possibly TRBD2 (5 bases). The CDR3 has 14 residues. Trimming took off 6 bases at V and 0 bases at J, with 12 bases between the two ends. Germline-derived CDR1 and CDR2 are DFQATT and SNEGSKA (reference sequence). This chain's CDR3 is CSAEQRSSYNEQFF. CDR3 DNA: TGCAGTGCGGAACAGCGGAGCTCCTACAATGAGCAGTTCTTC.

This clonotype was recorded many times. The CDR3 DNA sequence: TGTGCCAGCAGCTTGGGCGGAAACCCCCAGTATCGTCAGCCCCAGCATTTT. Translation: CASSLGGNPQYRQPQHF. The V and J genes are TRBV5-6 and TRBJ1-5, with D unresolved. Germline loops: CDR1 SGHDT, CDR2 YYEEEE. The CDR3 contains 17 residues. V shed 0 bases and J shed 6 bases, with 19 bases lying between them.

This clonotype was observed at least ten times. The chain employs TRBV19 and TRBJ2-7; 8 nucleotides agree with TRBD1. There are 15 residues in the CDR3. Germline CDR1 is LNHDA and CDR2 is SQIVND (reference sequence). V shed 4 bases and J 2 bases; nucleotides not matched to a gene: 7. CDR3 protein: CASSTRTGRAYEQYF. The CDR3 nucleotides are TGTGCCAGTAGTACTAGGACAGGGCGCGCCTACGAGCAGTACTTC.

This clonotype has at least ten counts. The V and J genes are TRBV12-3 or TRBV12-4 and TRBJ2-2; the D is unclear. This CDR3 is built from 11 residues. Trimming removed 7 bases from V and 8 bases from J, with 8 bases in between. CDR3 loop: CASTLGGELFF. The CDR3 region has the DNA TGTGCCAGCACCCTGGGGGGGGAGCTGTTTTTT.

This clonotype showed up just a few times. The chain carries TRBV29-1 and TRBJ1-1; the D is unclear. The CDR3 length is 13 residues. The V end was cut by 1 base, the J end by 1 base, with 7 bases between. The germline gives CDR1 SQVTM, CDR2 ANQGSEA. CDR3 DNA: TGCAGCGTTGAAGCGGTACCGAACACTGAAGCTTTCTTT. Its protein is CSVEAVPNTEAFF.

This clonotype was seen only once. The CDR3 DNA reads as TGTGCCAGCAGCCATCACGGACAGGGGGTCACCCAGTACTTC. The encoded protein is CASSHHGQGVTQYF. The chain uses TRBV4-2 and TRBJ2-5, with TRBD1 matching over 10 bases. Germline V gene data show CDR1 as LGHNA and CDR2 as YNFKEQ. With V trimmed by 3 bases and J by 8 bases, 6 bases remained unmatched. The CDR3 length is 14 residues.

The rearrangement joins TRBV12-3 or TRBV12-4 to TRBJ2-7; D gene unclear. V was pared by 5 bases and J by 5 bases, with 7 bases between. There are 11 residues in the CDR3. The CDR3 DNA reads TGTGCCAGCAGTCAATCCCACGAGCAGTACTTC. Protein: CASSQSHEQYF.

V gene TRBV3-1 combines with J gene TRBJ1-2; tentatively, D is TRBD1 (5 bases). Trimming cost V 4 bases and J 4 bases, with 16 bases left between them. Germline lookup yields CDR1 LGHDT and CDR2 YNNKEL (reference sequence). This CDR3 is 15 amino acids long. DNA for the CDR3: TGTGCCAGCAGCCCACCGGGACCGACATCCTATGGCTACACCTTC. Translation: CASSPPGPTSYGYTF.

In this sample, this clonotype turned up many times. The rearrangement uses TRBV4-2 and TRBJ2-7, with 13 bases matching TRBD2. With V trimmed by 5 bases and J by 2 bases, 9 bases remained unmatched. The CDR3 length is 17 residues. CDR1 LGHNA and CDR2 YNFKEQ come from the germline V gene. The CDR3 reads CASSEGLAGNTPYEQYF. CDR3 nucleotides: TGTGCCAGCAGCGAGGGACTAGCGGGAAACACCCCCTACGAGCAGTACTTC.

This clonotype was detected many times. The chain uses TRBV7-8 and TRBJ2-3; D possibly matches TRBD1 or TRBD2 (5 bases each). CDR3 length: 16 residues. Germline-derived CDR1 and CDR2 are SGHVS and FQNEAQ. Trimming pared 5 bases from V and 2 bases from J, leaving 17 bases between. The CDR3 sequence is CASSRGHTSLTDTQYF. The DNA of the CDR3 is TGTGCCAGCAGCCGGGGCCATACCTCACTCACAGATACGCAGTATTTT. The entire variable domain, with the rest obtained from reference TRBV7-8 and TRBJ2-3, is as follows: GAGVSQSPRYKVAKRGQDVALRCDPISGHVSLFWYQQALGQGPEFLTYFQNEAQLDKSGLPSDRFFAERPEGSVSTLKIQRTQQEDSAVYLCASSRGHTSLTDTQYFGPGTRLTVL.

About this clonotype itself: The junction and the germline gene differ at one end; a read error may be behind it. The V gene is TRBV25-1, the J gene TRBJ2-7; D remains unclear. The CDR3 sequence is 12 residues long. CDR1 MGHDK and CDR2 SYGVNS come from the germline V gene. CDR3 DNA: TGTGCTAGCATGAGTGGCTCCTACGAGCAGTACTTC. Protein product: CASMSGSYEQYF.

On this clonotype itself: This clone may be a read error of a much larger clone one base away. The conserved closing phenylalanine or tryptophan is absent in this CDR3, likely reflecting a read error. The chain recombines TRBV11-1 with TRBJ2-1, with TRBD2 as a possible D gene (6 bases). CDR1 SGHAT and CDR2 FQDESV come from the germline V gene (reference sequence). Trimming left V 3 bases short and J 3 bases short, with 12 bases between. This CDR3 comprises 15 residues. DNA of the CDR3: TGTGCCAGCAGCTTGTCGGGACTGCTCTACAATGAGCAGTTCCTC. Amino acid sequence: CASSLSGLLYNEQFL.

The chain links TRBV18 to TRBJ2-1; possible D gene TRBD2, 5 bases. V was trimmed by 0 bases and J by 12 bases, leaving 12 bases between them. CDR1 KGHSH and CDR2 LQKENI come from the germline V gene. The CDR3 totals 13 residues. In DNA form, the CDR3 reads TGTGCCAGCTCACCACCCGTGTATGGAGGGCAGTTCTTC. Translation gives CASSPPVYGGQFF.

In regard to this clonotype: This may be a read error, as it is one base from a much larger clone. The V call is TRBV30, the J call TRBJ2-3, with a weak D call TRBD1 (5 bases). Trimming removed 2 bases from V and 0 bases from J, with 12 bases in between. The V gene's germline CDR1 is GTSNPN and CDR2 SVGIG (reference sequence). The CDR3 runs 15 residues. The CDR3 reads CAWSILDSSTDTQYF. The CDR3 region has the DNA TGTGCCTGGAGTATACTTGACAGTAGCACAGATACGCAGTATTTT.